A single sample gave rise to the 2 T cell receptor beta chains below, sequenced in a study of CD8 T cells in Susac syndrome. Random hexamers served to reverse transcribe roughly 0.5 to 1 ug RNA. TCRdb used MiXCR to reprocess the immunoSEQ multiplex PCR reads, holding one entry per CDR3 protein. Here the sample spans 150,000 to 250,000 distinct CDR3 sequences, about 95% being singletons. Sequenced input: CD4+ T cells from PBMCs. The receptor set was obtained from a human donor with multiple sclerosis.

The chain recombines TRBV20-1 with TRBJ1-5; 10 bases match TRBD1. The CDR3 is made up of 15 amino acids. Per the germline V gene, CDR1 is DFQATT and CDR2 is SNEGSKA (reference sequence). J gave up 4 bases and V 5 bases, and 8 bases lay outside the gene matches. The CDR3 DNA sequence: TGCAGTGCTCCCCGCGGACAGGGGGTAAATCAGCCCCAGCATTTT. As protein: CSAPRGQGVNQPQHF.

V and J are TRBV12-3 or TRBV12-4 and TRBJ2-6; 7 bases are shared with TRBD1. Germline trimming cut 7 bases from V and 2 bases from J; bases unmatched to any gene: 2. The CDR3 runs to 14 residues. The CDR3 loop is CASNRGPGANVLTF. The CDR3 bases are TGTGCCAGCAACAGGGGTCCTGGGGCCAACGTCCTGACTTTC.